The 11 T cell receptor beta chains in this list originate from one sample, sequenced in a study of technical replicates of blood from a handful of donors. TCRdb's copy holds only in-frame clones and misses some; the assay was immunoSEQ multiplex PCR. The table includes some 80,000 clones, 90% to 95% detected once. The sequenced sample consisted of T cells isolated from PBMCs. The receptors were gathered from a human donor in good health.

The J gene is TRBJ2-7, the V gene TRBV28, with 7 bases aligning to TRBD1. The CDR3 contains 14 residues. The germline V gene encodes CDR1 MDHEN and CDR2 SYDVKM. The trim removed 6 bases at V and 2 bases at J, leaving 7 bases unmatched. As DNA, the CDR3 is TGTGCCAGCAGCCTAGACAGGGTGGCCTACGAGCAGTACTTC. Translating it yields CASSLDRVAYEQYF. Full variable domain (rest looked up from reference TRBV28 and TRBJ2-7): DVKVTQSSRYLVKRTGEKVFLECVQDMDHENMFWYRQDPGLGLRLIYFSYDVKMKEKGDIPEGYSVSREKKERFSLILESASTNQTSMYLCASSLDRVAYEQYFGPGTRLTVT.

This rearrangement joins TRBV6-1 to TRBJ2-7; D remains unclear. From germline, CDR1 is MNHNS and CDR2 SASEGT. The V and J ends lost 3 bases and 2 bases respectively, with 5 bases between them. This CDR3 is 12 amino acids long. The CDR3 loop is CASSEGPYEQYF. CDR3 DNA sequence: TGTGCCAGCAGTGAGGGCCCCTACGAGCAGTACTTC.

This chain links TRBV9 with TRBJ1-1, with a weak D call TRBD1 (6 bases). Per the germline V gene, CDR1 is SGDLS and CDR2 is YYNGEE. Between the trimmed V and J ends, which lost 0 bases and 6 bases, there was a span of 12 bases. CDR3 length equals 14 residues. CDR3 sequence reads: CASSVGAGDAEAFF. The CDR3 DNA reads as TGTGCCAGCAGCGTAGGGGCAGGGGACGCTGAAGCTTTCTTT.

The chain combines TRBV14 with TRBJ2-7; the match to TRBD1 covers 9 bases. The trim removed 10 bases at V and 1 base at J, leaving 11 bases unmatched. The CDR3 loop spans 15 amino acids. Germline loops: CDR1 SGHDN, CDR2 FVKESK. The CDR3 loop is CATVELGQGSYEQYF. CDR3 in DNA: TGTGCCACCGTAGAATTGGGACAGGGTTCCTACGAGCAGTACTTC.

The chain carries TRBV27 and TRBJ2-1; 9 nucleotides line up with TRBD2. The germline V gene has CDR1 MNHEY and CDR2 SMNVEV (reference sequence). This CDR3 is built from 16 residues. Trimming took 4 bases from V and 12 from J; bases not matched to a gene: 16. CDR3 loop: CASSSHGLARLEGQFF. CDR3 DNA: TGTGCCAGCAGTTCCCACGGACTAGCGCGCCTAGAGGGGCAGTTCTTC.

CDR3 DNA: TGTGCCAGCCGGGCAGGGAACCAGCCCCAGCATTTT. Its protein is CASRAGNQPQHF. This chain links TRBV6-1 with TRBJ1-5, with a tentative D call TRBD1 (5 bases). Trimming shortened V by 8 bases and J by 7 bases, and 12 bases separated the two germline ends. The CDR3 has 12 residues. The germline CDR1 and CDR2 sequences are MNHNS and SASEGT.

The genes are TRBV5-4 and TRBJ2-7, with 11 bases that match TRBD1. The CDR3 has 15 amino acids. Germline V gene sequence: CDR1 SGHNT, CDR2 YYREEE (reference sequence). V dropped 3 bases and J dropped 2; count of bases not matched to a gene: 4. The chain's CDR3 is CASSYGQGAPYEQYF. CDR3 coding DNA: TGTGCCAGCAGCTACGGACAGGGGGCGCCCTACGAGCAGTACTTC.

The chain joins TRBV7-9 to TRBJ2-5; maybe TRBD1 (5 bases). Germline values: CDR1 SEHNR, CDR2 FQNEAQ (reference sequence). The CDR3 is 14 residues long. V lost 1 base to trimming and J lost 2 bases, with 8 bases between them. As DNA, the CDR3 is TGTGCCAGCAGCTTAGTACAGGCGCAAGAGACCCAGTACTTC. The encoded protein is CASSLVQAQETQYF.

V is TRBV14 and J is TRBJ2-5; maybe TRBD1 (6 bases). CDR1 is SGHDN and CDR2 is FVKESK in the germline V gene. V lost 4 bases, J lost 4 bases, and 16 bases lay in between. CDR3 length: 15 amino acids. The CDR3 loop is CASSPTSAGVETQYF. DNA of the CDR3: TGTGCCAGCAGCCCTACCTCGGCAGGGGTAGAGACCCAGTACTTC.

This chain links TRBV11-1 with TRBJ2-5; 8 bases map to TRBD1. The CDR3 has 14 residues. The V gene end was trimmed by 3 bases and the J gene end by 1 base; junction bases not matched to a gene: 1. From germline, CDR1 is SGHAT and CDR2 FQDESV (reference sequence). The CDR3 DNA reads TGTGCCAGCAGCTTCGGACAGGGCCAAGAGACCCAGTACTTC. Encoded protein: CASSFGQGQETQYF.

The rearrangement joins TRBV5-4 to TRBJ1-2; D is possibly TRBD1 (5 bases). The V gene lost 2 bases and the J gene lost 3 bases, with 8 bases spanning the gap. CDR3 length equals 13 residues. Germline V gives CDR1 SGHNT, CDR2 YYREEE (reference sequence). The CDR3 DNA sequence: TGTGCCAGCAGCTTTGCCAGGGACTATGGCTACACCTTC. This translates into CASSFARDYGYTF.